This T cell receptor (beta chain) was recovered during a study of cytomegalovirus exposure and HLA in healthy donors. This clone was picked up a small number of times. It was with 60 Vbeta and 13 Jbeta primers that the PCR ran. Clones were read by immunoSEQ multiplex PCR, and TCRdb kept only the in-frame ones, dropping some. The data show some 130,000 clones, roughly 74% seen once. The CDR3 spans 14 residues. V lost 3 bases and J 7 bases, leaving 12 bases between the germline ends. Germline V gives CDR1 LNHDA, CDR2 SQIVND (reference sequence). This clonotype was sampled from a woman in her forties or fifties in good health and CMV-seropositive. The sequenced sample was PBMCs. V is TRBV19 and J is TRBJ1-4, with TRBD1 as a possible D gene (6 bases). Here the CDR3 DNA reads TGTGCCAGTAGTATCTCACAGGGCGTTGAAAAACTGTTTTTT. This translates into CASSISQGVEKLFF.